Below are 28 T cell receptor beta chains sequenced from a single sample in a study of glioma-infiltrating T cells. Amplification of TCR alpha and beta CDR3 regions from RNA used iRepertoire nested multiplex PCR. TCRdb passed the multiplex PCR reads through MiXCR, listing each CDR3 protein once. The sample lists 85,000 to 110,000 distinct CDR3 sequences, approximately 28% occurring once. The sequencing input was glioma tissue, nonneoplastic brain tissue, or PBMCs (not recorded which). All receptors derive from a human donor with low-grade glioma or glioblastoma, undergoing nonglioma brain surgery, or in good health (not recorded which).

This clonotype occurred many times. The rearrangement uses TRBV2 and TRBJ1-1; D remains unclear. This CDR3 region has 13 residues. Trimming took 0 bases from V and 5 from J, leaving 7 bases between them. The germline CDR1 and CDR2 sequences are SNHLY and FYNNEI. The CDR3 nucleotides read TGTGCCAGCAGTGAAGCGCAGCTAACTGAAGCTTTCTTT. Its translation is CASSEAQLTEAFF.

Many counts were recorded for this clonotype. The J gene is TRBJ2-1, the V gene TRBV6-9, with TRBD2 identical over 8 bases. The CDR3 sequence is 19 residues long. Germline CDR1 is MNHGY and CDR2 is SVAAGI. With V trimmed by 4 bases and J by 6 bases, 20 bases remained unmatched. CDR3 amino acids: CASSLGYTGLGLRFNEQFF. The CDR3 DNA reads TGTGCCAGCAGTTTAGGATATACGGGACTAGGTTTGAGGTTCAATGAGCAGTTCTTC.

This clonotype was counted at least ten times. The chain links TRBV6-4 to TRBJ1-4; 8 bases are a match to TRBD1. The V and J ends lost 6 bases and 2 bases, in that order; junction bases with no gene match: 5. The germline CDR1 and CDR2 sequences are MRHNA and SNTAGT. CDR3 length equals 15 residues. The CDR3 DNA reads TGTGCCAGCAGCCCGACAGGGGCCACTAATGAAAAACTGTTTTTT. Its translation is CASSPTGATNEKLFF.

This clonotype was recorded at least ten times. The V and J genes are TRBV20-1 and TRBJ1-1; D gene uncertain. V lost 6 bases, J lost 0 bases, and 14 bases lay in between. Germline lookup yields CDR1 DFQATT and CDR2 SNEGSKA (reference sequence). The CDR3 has 14 amino acids. The CDR3 reads CSALKRRLNTEAFF. The CDR3 coding sequence is TGCAGTGCCCTGAAAAGGCGCCTGAACACTGAAGCTTTCTTT.

This clonotype showed up many times. The chain couples TRBV7-4 to TRBJ1-1, with 9 bases identical to TRBD1. Trimming removed 5 bases from V and 4 bases from J; junction bases left unmatched: 11. This CDR3 region has 16 residues. CDR1 SGHVT and CDR2 SQSDAQ come from the germline V gene. CDR3 sequence reads: CASSRRSGTGPTEAFF. As DNA, the CDR3 is TGTGCCAGCAGCCGACGTTCCGGGACAGGGCCCACTGAAGCTTTCTTT.

The chain employs TRBV11-2 and TRBJ2-3, with D maybe TRBD1 (6 bases). V lost 7 bases, J lost 3 bases, and 23 bases lay in between. This CDR3 is built from 17 residues. CDR1 and CDR2 (germline): SGHAT, FQNNGV. The CDR3 region has the DNA TGTGCCAGCACCATAAAGTTACAGGGTAGTTGGACAGATACGCAGTATTTT. Protein sequence: CASTIKLQGSWTDTQYF.

In this sample, this clonotype turned up once. This chain links TRBV5-4 with TRBJ2-3; TRBD2 aligns across 15 bases. CDR3 length: 17 amino acids. Germline V gene sequence: CDR1 SGHNT, CDR2 YYREEE (reference sequence). Trimming at V came to 3 bases and at J to 3 bases, leaving 5 bases not matched to a gene. CDR3 coding DNA: TGTGCCAGCAGCTCCGGGACTAGCGGGGGGAGGACAGATACGCAGTATTTT. It codes for CASSSGTSGGRTDTQYF.

The chain links TRBV11-3 to TRBJ2-1, with D perhaps TRBD2 (5 bases). V was shortened by 0 bases and J by 7 bases, with 19 bases between the two germline ends. The CDR3 loop spans 17 amino acids. CDR1 and CDR2 from the germline V gene are SGHNT and YENEEA. The CDR3 reads CASSLDLGVPGGNEQFF. CDR3 in DNA: TGTGCCAGCAGCTTAGATCTCGGGGTACCTGGCGGGAATGAGCAGTTCTTC.

This clonotype came up once. One base away lies a much larger clone, so this may be a sequencing read error. V usage is TRBV4-1 and J usage is TRBJ1-5; D uncertain. Germline CDR1 MGHRA, CDR2 YSYEKL. V gave up 0 bases and J gave up 7 bases, with 7 bases separating them. The CDR3 length is 13 residues. CDR3 amino acids: CASSQDIWQPQHF. The CDR3 DNA is TGCGCCAGCAGCCAAGATATCTGGCAGCCCCAGCATTTT.

This clonotype was seen many times. The rearrangement uses TRBV6-1 and TRBJ2-1, with TRBD2 matching over 11 bases. Germline CDR1 and CDR2: MNHNS and SASEGT. The CDR3 is made up of 15 amino acids. V lost 6 bases, J lost 2 bases, and 3 bases stayed unmatched. The CDR3 spells CASRTGLAAYNEQFF. The CDR3 DNA is TGTGCCAGCAGAACGGGACTAGCGGCCTACAATGAGCAGTTCTTC.

In this sample, this clonotype turned up many times. This rearrangement joins TRBV20-1 to TRBJ1-4, with TRBD1 as a possible D gene (5 bases). Between the trimmed V and J ends, which lost 6 bases and 8 bases, there was a span of 16 bases. The CDR3 runs to 13 residues. Germline-derived CDR1 and CDR2 are DFQATT and SNEGSKA (reference sequence). CDR3 coding DNA: TGCAGTGCCGCGGGACCTGGGAAAGAAAAACTGTTTTTT. This gives the protein CSAAGPGKEKLFF.

In its sample, this clonotype is medium-sized. The chain recombines TRBV6-1 with TRBJ2-3; 11 bases line up with TRBD1. In germline, CDR1 is MNHNS, CDR2 SASEGT. CDR3 length equals 15 residues. Losses at the gene ends were 5 bases for V and 5 bases for J; bases not matched to a gene: 6. The CDR3 region is CASSRPGQGEDTQYF. In nucleotides, the CDR3 is TGTGCCAGCAGTCGACCGGGACAGGGGGAAGATACGCAGTATTTT.

As for this clonotype: This CDR3 fails to terminate in the conserved phenylalanine or tryptophan, so it likely reflects a read error. This chain links TRBV29-1 with TRBJ1-1; TRBD1 is a possible D gene (5 bases). Germline V lookup: CDR1 SQVTM, CDR2 ANQGSEA. V was pared by 3 bases and J by 6 bases, with 14 bases between. The CDR3 is 13 residues long. CDR3 sequence reads: CSVDRGRSSEAFL. The CDR3 DNA sequence: TGCAGCGTTGACCGGGGGAGAAGCTCTGAAGCTTTCCTT.

This clonotype has at least ten counts. The V gene is TRBV6-1, the J gene TRBJ1-1; D not certain. CDR1 is MNHNS and CDR2 is SASEGT in the germline V gene. The CDR3 is 11 amino acids. Trimming stripped 7 bases from V and 6 bases from J, with 9 bases between. CDR3 nucleotides: TGTGCCAGCACCTACGCCGCTGAAGCTTTCTTT. This sequence encodes CASTYAAEAFF.

The chain couples TRBV27 to TRBJ1-1; the D is unclear. Trimming cost V 6 bases and J 2 bases, with 10 bases left between them. The CDR3 runs 13 residues. Germline V gene data show CDR1 as MNHEY and CDR2 as SMNVEV (reference sequence). The CDR3: CASRDRVNTEAFF. CDR3 bases: TGTGCCAGCAGGGATAGGGTCAACACTGAAGCTTTCTTT.

This clonotype turned up a few times. J is TRBJ1-5 and V is TRBV7-2; D perhaps matches TRBD1 (6 bases). CDR1 is SGHTA and CDR2 is FQGNSA in the germline V gene. The length of the CDR3 is 15 residues. V lost 8 bases and J lost 5, with 19 bases in between. The CDR3 nucleotides are TGTGCCAGCGCTGACGGTCCAGGGGCCCATCAGCCCCAGCATTTT. This encodes CASADGPGAHQPQHF.

This clonotype showed up many times. This rearrangement joins TRBV4-3 to TRBJ1-2, with D tentatively TRBD1 (5 bases). CDR1 is LGHNA, CDR2 YSLEER, per germline. This CDR3 comprises 13 residues. V lost 2 bases and J lost 8, with 12 bases in between. CDR3 sequence (DNA): TGCGCCAGCAGCCAAATTGCAGGGAGGGGCTACACCTTC. This translates into CASSQIAGRGYTF.

This clonotype appeared many times. The chain joins TRBV20-1 to TRBJ1-1, with D unclear. Trimming pared 3 bases from V and 0 bases from J, leaving 11 bases between. Germline-derived CDR1 and CDR2 are DFQATT and SNEGSKA (reference sequence). This CDR3 comprises 14 residues. This CDR3 reads CSASMGWMNTEAFF. The CDR3 coding sequence is TGCAGTGCTAGTATGGGTTGGATGAACACTGAAGCTTTCTTT.

The chain carries TRBV30 and TRBJ2-1; 9 nucleotides match TRBD2. The CDR3 length is 13 residues. J lost 14 bases, V lost 0 bases, and 8 bases had no gene match. Germline lookup yields CDR1 GTSNPN and CDR2 SVGIG (reference sequence). The CDR3 protein is CAWSVDGGGEKFF. DNA for the CDR3: TGTGCCTGGAGTGTAGACGGCGGGGGGGAGAAGTTCTTC.

The table lists this clonotype with a few counts. This sequence joins TRBV19 and TRBJ1-2, with D unclear. Germline lookup yields CDR1 LNHDA and CDR2 SQIVND (reference sequence). This CDR3 is built from 15 residues. V lost 5 bases and J 2 bases, leaving 15 bases between the germline ends. Written as DNA, the CDR3 is TGTGCCAGTAGTTACGGACGTCAATTCAACTATGGCTACACCTTC. Its protein is CASSYGRQFNYGYTF.

About this clonotype: A much larger clone sits a single nucleotide away, making a read error possible. The chain couples TRBV28 to TRBJ1-1, with 8 bases that match TRBD1. CDR1 MDHEN and CDR2 SYDVKM come from the germline V gene. With 6 bases clipped from V and 9 bases from J, the junction kept 12 bases outside the gene matches. This CDR3 has 14 residues. CDR3 residues: CASRRTGGRTKAFF. The CDR3 DNA reads as TGTGCCAGCAGACGTACAGGGGGAAGGACTAAAGCTTTCTTT.

The chain is built from TRBV13 and TRBJ2-1; no firm D call. Germline CDR1 PRHDT, CDR2 FYEKMQ (reference sequence). The CDR3 consists of 16 residues. The V end lost 5 bases, the J end lost 0 bases, and 14 bases lay between the germline ends. CDR3 coding DNA: TGTGCCAGCAGCCCCACCCGGAGCCGCTCCTACAATGAGCAGTTCTTC. Its protein product is CASSPTRSRSYNEQFF.

This clonotype was detected ten times or more. V gene TRBV7-2 combines with J gene TRBJ2-3; unclear D gene. This CDR3 contains 16 residues. Germline V gene lookup returns CDR1 SGHTA and CDR2 FQGNSA. Trimming removed 2 bases from V and 2 bases from J, with 14 bases in between. The CDR3 DNA follows: TGTGCCAGCAGCTTATTTGTGACCAAGAACACAGATACGCAGTATTTT. Translated: CASSLFVTKNTDTQYF.

This clonotype was found many times. The V gene is TRBV18, the J gene TRBJ1-3; D may be TRBD1 (5 bases). The V gene's germline CDR1 is KGHSH and CDR2 LQKENI. The CDR3 runs 16 residues. Trimming pared 5 bases from V and 0 bases from J, leaving 14 bases between. The CDR3 protein is CASSASPGGSGNTIYF. In DNA form, the CDR3 reads TGTGCCAGCTCAGCGAGTCCGGGGGGCTCTGGAAACACCATATATTTT.

This clonotype has just a few counts. The chain uses TRBV12-3 or TRBV12-4 and TRBJ1-4; D remains ambiguous. The CDR3 loop spans 12 amino acids. The ends were cut back, 7 bases at V and 8 bases at J, with 11 bases in the middle. The CDR3 DNA sequence: TGTGCCAGCACAAGGGCAGGAGAAAAACTGTTTTTT. Amino acids: CASTRAGEKLFF.

Ten or more counts support this clonotype. The gene calls are TRBV6-1 and TRBJ1-1, with D uncertain. Germline V gives CDR1 MNHNS, CDR2 SASEGT. Trimming removed 7 bases from V and 0 bases from J, with 6 bases in between. There are 12 residues in the CDR3. DNA of the CDR3: TGTGCCAGCACTTATATGAACACTGAAGCTTTCTTT. Protein product: CASTYMNTEAFF.

This clonotype has more than one count but fewer than ten. This chain uses TRBV12-3 or TRBV12-4 with TRBJ1-4; TRBD1 is a possible D gene (5 bases). Trimming removed 4 bases at V and 8 bases at J, with 11 bases between. This CDR3 comprises 13 residues. The CDR3 DNA is TGTGCCAGCAGTTCCCAGGGTGGGGAAAAACTGTTTTTT. It codes for CASSSQGGEKLFF.

On this clonotype itself: A much more abundant neighbour one base away suggests this may be a read error. The chain carries TRBV3-1 and TRBJ1-6; D is uncertain. The CDR3 has 13 residues. CDR1 LGHDT and CDR2 YNNKEL come from the germline V gene (reference sequence). V was trimmed by 4 bases and J by 7 bases, leaving 8 bases between them. CDR3 sequence: CASSREGNSPLHF. In nucleotides, the CDR3 is TGTGCCAGCAGCCGAGAAGGGAATTCACCCCTCCACTTT. The whole variable domain, remainder taken from reference TRBV3-1 and TRBJ1-6, is DTAVSQTPKYLVTQMGNDKSIKCEQNLGHDTMYWYKQDSKKFLKIMFSYNNKELIINETVPNRFSPKSPDKAHLNLHINSLELGDSAVYFCASSREGNSPLHFGNGTRLTVT.